A selection of T cell receptor beta chains follows, all from one sample in a study of T-cell reconstitution after alpha-beta-depleted transplantation in children. Each CDR3 protein gets one entry after TCRdb re-called the PCR reads with MiXCR. This sample has about 490,000 distinct CDR3 sequences, with 10% found just once. Specimen: PBMCs, collected before TCRalphabeta/CD19-depleted stem cell transplant. The source of these receptors is a child younger than 10 with inherited bone marrow failure, due to receive a stem cell transplant. The CDR3 runs from the conserved cysteine through the conserved F or W. Fields, in order: clone size, J gene, V gene, D gene, CDR3 DNA, CDR3 protein. D genes are given only for firm matches. Rows may omit the clone size; those that give it use once, few, many or a size class.

many	TRBJ2-7	TRBV27	TRBD2	TGTGCCAGCAGCTTTAGCGGGAGTGCCTACGAGCAGTACTTC	CASSFSGSAYEQYF
many	TRBJ2-5	TRBV5-6	NA	TGTGCCAGCAGCCTCCCGGCTAGTAGTTTTCAAGAGACCCAGTACTTC	CASSLPASSFQETQYF
NA	TRBJ2-3	TRBV13	NA	TGTGCCAGCAGCTTAGAGCTAATAGATACGCAGTATTTT	CASSLELIDTQYF
few	TRBJ2-6	TRBV20-1	NA	TGCAGTGCTAGAGGGGGGGGCAGGGGGCCCCTGGGGGCCAACGTCCTGACTTTC	CSARGGGRGPLGANVLTF
many	TRBJ1-1	TRBV28	NA	TGTGCCAGCAGTTTATCTCCGGACATGAACACTGAAGCTTTCTTT	CASSLSPDMNTEAFF
many	TRBJ2-7	TRBV5-4	NA	TGTGCCAGCAGCTTGACGGCTAGTAGCGAGCAGTACTTC	CASSLTASSEQYF
many	TRBJ1-1	TRBV27	NA	TGTGCCAGCAGTTTAGAGGGTACCAACACTGAAGCTTTCTTT	CASSLEGTNTEAFF
many	TRBJ2-2	TRBV12-3/TRBV12-4	NA	TGTGCCAGCAGTCTCCCGCTGGGCGGGGAGCTGTTTTTT	CASSLPLGGELFF
many	TRBJ2-7	TRBV20-1	TRBD2	TGCAGTGCTCGGACTAGCACCTACGAGCAGTACTTC	CSARTSTYEQYF
many	TRBJ2-3	TRBV7-9	TRBD2	TGTGCCAGCAGCTTTCAACTAGCGGGAACGCAGTATTTT	CASSFQLAGTQYF
many	TRBJ2-1	TRBV30	TRBD2	TGTGCCTGGAGACTAGCGGGAGGATATGAGCAGTTCTTC	CAWRLAGGYEQFF
few	TRBJ2-7	TRBV10-1	NA	TGCGCCAGCAGTGTGGACGGGAGAAGCGAGCAGTACTTC	CASSVDGRSEQYF
few	TRBJ2-7	TRBV5-1	NA	TGCGCCAGCAGCTCCTCAGCGGATCAGATTTCCTACGAGCAGTACTTC	CASSSSADQISYEQYF
NA	TRBJ2-2	TRBV7-9	NA	TGTGCCAGCAGCCCAGAGTCGGGACCTTTCTGCAGCGGGGAGCTGTTTTTT	CASSPESGPFCSGELFF
many	TRBJ2-3	TRBV27	NA	TGTGCCAGCAGTTTAAGGGACTCCACAGATACGCAGTATTTT	CASSLRDSTDTQYF
many	TRBJ2-1	TRBV4-2	TRBD1	TGTGCCAGCAGCCTGCCGGACAGGAACAATGAGCAGTTCTTC	CASSLPDRNNEQFF
many	TRBJ2-7	TRBV5-5	NA	TGTGCCAGCAGCTTTCAGGAGACCTTTTACGAGCAGTACTTC	CASSFQETFYEQYF
many	TRBJ1-1	TRBV20-1	TRBD1	TGCAGTGCTAGAGGAGTATGGACAGGGACTGAAGCTTTCTTT	CSARGVWTGTEAFF
NA	TRBJ2-1	TRBV20-1	TRBD2	TGCAGTGCTAGAGATCGGAGACTAGCGGGGAATGAGCAGTTCTTC	CSARDRRLAGNEQFF
NA	TRBJ1-2	TRBV11-1	NA	TGTGCCAGCAGCTTAGCAGGCTCCCCCAACTATGGCTACACCTTC	CASSLAGSPNYGYTF
many	TRBJ2-1	TRBV20-1	NA	TGCAGTGCTAGAGATAAAATGGAAGGGGATGAGCAGTTCTTC	CSARDKMEGDEQFF
many	TRBJ2-1	TRBV2	TRBD2	TGTGCCAGCAGTAGTGGCGGGAGTATGAATGAGCAGTTCTTC	CASSSGGSMNEQFF
many	TRBJ2-7	TRBV6-5	NA	TGTGCCAGCAGTTATTCGGGGGAGTCCTACGAGCAGTACTTC	CASSYSGESYEQYF
many	TRBJ2-1	TRBV18	NA	TGTGCCAGCTCACCCGTCGACACCTACAATGAGCAGTTCTTC	CASSPVDTYNEQFF
NA	TRBJ2-1	TRBV18	NA	TGTGCCAGCTCACTACAGGTGGGGGATGAGCAGTTCTTC	CASSLQVGDEQFF
few	TRBJ2-3	TRBV27	NA	TGTGCCAGCAGTTTATCCCTAAGAGGTAGCACAGATACGCAGTATTTT	CASSLSLRGSTDTQYF
many	TRBJ2-7	TRBV5-1	NA	TGCGCCAGCAGATTAGGGGGGCGCGAAGGCTACGAGCAGTACTTC	CASRLGGREGYEQYF
many	TRBJ2-1	TRBV20-1	TRBD2	TGCAGTGCCAAGGGACTAGCGGGAGCTAGGTACAATGAGCAGTTCTTC	CSAKGLAGARYNEQFF
many	TRBJ2-7	TRBV20-1	TRBD2	TGCAGTGCTAGAGAGGGGACTAGTTGGTACGAGCAGTACTTC	CSAREGTSWYEQYF
few	TRBJ1-5	TRBV30	NA	TGTGCCTGGTCCGACAGGAGCAATCAGCCCCAGCATTTT	CAWSDRSNQPQHF
NA	TRBJ1-6	TRBV7-2	NA	TGTGCCAGCAACCTGTCAGGGAGGAATAATTCACCCCTCCACTTT	CASNLSGRNNSPLHF
many	TRBJ2-1	TRBV29-1	NA	TGCAGCGTTGAAGGGACAGCGGAAAAATACAATGAGCAGTTCTTC	CSVEGTAEKYNEQFF
NA	TRBJ2-1	TRBV19	TRBD2	TGTGCCAGTAGTATCTTACTAGCGGGAGTTTATGAGCAGTTCTTC	CASSILLAGVYEQFF
many	TRBJ2-5	TRBV29-1	NA	TGCAGCGGGGAAGACATCGAGACCCAGTACTTC	CSGEDIETQYF
few	TRBJ2-1	TRBV20-1	TRBD2	TGCAGTTGCCCACTAGCGGGAGGCTACAATGAGCAGTTCTTC	CSCPLAGGYNEQFF
many	TRBJ2-3	TRBV12-3/TRBV12-4	TRBD2	TGTGCCAGCAGTTGGCCGACTAGCGGGAGTGCAGATACGCAGTATTTT	CASSWPTSGSADTQYF
many	TRBJ2-5	TRBV20-1	NA	TGCAGTGCCACATTAACAGAGCAACAAGAGACCCAGTACTTC	CSATLTEQQETQYF
many	TRBJ2-2	TRBV6-5	NA	TGTGCCAGCAGTTACTCTCCAGGGGGGGTAGTCGCCGGGGAGCTGTTTTTT	CASSYSPGGVVAGELFF
few	TRBJ2-1	TRBV19	NA	TGTGCCAGTAGTACTGGAGGGAGAGGGCTCATCGAGCAGTTCTTC	CASSTGGRGLIEQFF
many	TRBJ1-5	TRBV30	NA	TGTGCCTGGGGACCCCTGCTAGGGCAGCCCCAGCATTTT	CAWGPLLGQPQHF
many	TRBJ2-3	TRBV15	NA	TGTGCCACCAGCGAGGGGACGCACACAGATACGCAGTATTTT	CATSEGTHTDTQYF
NA	TRBJ2-7	TRBV28	TRBD2	TGTGCCAGTGAGCCGGGACTAGCGGACTACGAGCAGTACTTC	CASEPGLADYEQYF
many	TRBJ2-2	TRBV4-3	NA	TGCGCCAGCAGCCAAGTCGTAAAGGGGGGGAACACCGGGGAGCTGTTTTTT	CASSQVVKGGNTGELFF
many	TRBJ1-5	TRBV10-3	TRBD1	TGTGCCATCAGTGAGTCGGGACAGGGGGCCGTCGGACAGCCCCAGCATTTT	CAISESGQGAVGQPQHF
NA	TRBJ2-1	TRBV27	NA	TGTGCCAGCAGTTATGGGCTAAGTGATCAGTTCTTC	CASSYGLSDQFF
once	TRBJ2-5	TRBV3-2	NA	TGTGCCACCACGACCGGTTTGGTCCTAAGGGGACAAGAGACCCAGTACTTC	CATTTGLVLRGQETQYF
many	TRBJ1-6	TRBV20-1	NA	TGCAGTGCTAGACGCTCCGGGGGATTTTCACCCCTCCACTTT	CSARRSGGFSPLHF
many	TRBJ2-7	TRBV7-2	TRBD2	TGTGCCAGCAGCTTACAGTCTAGCGGGGTCTCCTACGAGCAGTACTTC	CASSLQSSGVSYEQYF
many	TRBJ2-1	TRBV24-1	TRBD2	TGTGCCACCAGTGATTTGCGGCTAGCGGGGAACAATGAGCAGTTCTTC	CATSDLRLAGNNEQFF
many	TRBJ2-1	TRBV28	NA	TGTGCCAGCAGTCCTTATTCCCCTGACACGTTCGACAATGAGCAGTTCTTC	CASSPYSPDTFDNEQFF